This entry lists 23 T cell receptor beta chains sequenced from one sample in a study of blood T cell repertoires in COVID-19. Libraries were prepared by immunoSEQ multiplex PCR; TCRdb keeps only in-frame clonotypes and omits some of them. This table holds roughly 200,000 clones, roughly 90% found once. Sequencing was done on a sample of PBMCs or T cells enriched from blood (not recorded which). These receptors came from a woman in her thirties who had recovered from COVID-19.

CDR3 in DNA: TGTGCCAGCAGTGGACTAGCGGGGGCCAAAAACATTCAGTACTTC. This sequence encodes CASSGLAGAKNIQYF. The chain joins TRBV2 to TRBJ2-4, with 11 bases that match TRBD2. J was trimmed by 1 base and V by 4 bases; bases with no gene match: 0. CDR3 length: 15 residues. Germline CDR1 SNHLY, CDR2 FYNNEI.

The chain recombines TRBV5-5 with TRBJ1-4; 9 nucleotides align to TRBD1. Germline assignment: CDR1 SGHKS and CDR2 YYEKEE (reference sequence). V dropped 5 bases and J dropped 5; count of bases not matched to a gene: 4. This CDR3 has 14 residues. The CDR3 bases are TGTGCCAGCAGTCACAGGGGGCTAAATGAAAAACTGTTTTTT. Encoded protein: CASSHRGLNEKLFF.

The table lists this clone with a few counts. The chain is built from TRBV6-5 and TRBJ1-5, with D uncertain. Per the germline V gene, CDR1 is MNHEY and CDR2 is SVGAGI. The V end lost 10 bases, the J end lost 2 bases, and 12 bases lay between the germline ends. The CDR3 is made up of 13 amino acids. The CDR3 DNA follows: TGTGCCACCCAGCGGCAGGGCAATCAGCCCCAGCATTTT. Its protein is CATQRQGNQPQHF.

The gene calls are TRBV19 and TRBJ1-1; D is uncertain. The CDR3 is 12 residues long. V was clipped by 6 bases and J by 8 bases, with 13 bases between them. Germline loops: CDR1 LNHDA, CDR2 SQIVND (reference sequence). The CDR3 coding sequence is TGTGCCAGTAGCTTTATGGGCGGGGAAGCTTTCTTT. This gives the protein CASSFMGGEAFF.

V and J are TRBV9 and TRBJ2-7; TRBD2 matches 10 bases. The trim removed 3 bases at V and 5 bases at J, leaving 11 bases unmatched. This CDR3 comprises 16 residues. Germline lookup yields CDR1 SGDLS and CDR2 YYNGEE. CDR3 region: CASSASQRGGRDEQYF. The CDR3 DNA sequence: TGTGCCAGCAGCGCCTCCCAGCGGGGGGGCAGGGACGAGCAGTACTTC.

This chain connects TRBV4-1 to TRBJ1-5; D is unclear. V was pared by 2 bases and J by 5 bases, with 10 bases between. CDR3 size: 14 residues. CDR1 MGHRA and CDR2 YSYEKL come from the germline V gene. For the CDR3, the DNA is TGCGCCAGCAGCCAAACCGAGGAATATCAGCCCCAGCATTTT. It encodes CASSQTEEYQPQHF.

This clone was recorded once. V usage is TRBV5-6 and J usage is TRBJ2-5; D possibly corresponds to TRBD2 (6 bases). The CDR3 is made up of 15 amino acids. The V gene's germline CDR1 is SGHDT and CDR2 YYEEEE. Trimming removed 2 bases at V and 1 base at J, with 12 bases between. CDR3 sequence reads: CASSFGRDFQETQYF. The CDR3 nucleotides read TGTGCCAGCAGCTTCGGCCGGGACTTCCAAGAGACCCAGTACTTC.

This sequence joins TRBV2 and TRBJ2-7; the D is unclear. The CDR3 runs 12 residues. Trimming pared 5 bases from V and 9 bases from J, leaving 14 bases between. CDR1 and CDR2 from the germline V gene are SNHLY and FYNNEI. The CDR3 nucleotides read TGTGCCAGCAGTTCCCCAGCTAGTGGGCAGTACTTC. Translating gives CASSSPASGQYF.

The table lists this clone with a few counts. The chain joins TRBV7-3 to TRBJ2-2; weak D call: TRBD1 (5 bases). Germline V CDR1 and CDR2: SGHTA, FQGTGA. CDR3 size: 14 residues. The V end was cut by 3 bases, the J end by 2 bases, with 7 bases between. The CDR3 region is CASSFDRNTGELFF. The CDR3 DNA reads TGTGCCAGCAGCTTCGACAGAAACACCGGGGAGCTGTTTTTT.

This sequence joins TRBV5-4 and TRBJ1-6; weak D call: TRBD1 (6 bases). Germline V CDR1 and CDR2: SGHNT, YYREEE (reference sequence). Trimming stripped 0 bases from V and 4 bases from J, with 11 bases between. The CDR3 is 16 amino acids. The CDR3: CASSLARGPYNSPLHF. The CDR3 DNA reads as TGTGCCAGCAGCTTGGCCAGGGGACCTTATAATTCACCCCTCCACTTT.

This clone has a single count. The rearrangement links TRBV19 to TRBJ1-5; tentatively, D is TRBD1 (5 bases). Germline assignment: CDR1 LNHDA and CDR2 SQIVND (reference sequence). This CDR3 has 12 residues. Trimming pared 7 bases from V and 4 bases from J, leaving 8 bases between. CDR3 DNA: TGTGCCAGTACGGGGGGTAATCAGCCCCAGCATTTT. It is translated as CASTGGNQPQHF.

The genes are TRBV12-3 or TRBV12-4 and TRBJ1-1; D is uncertain. V lost 3 bases, J lost 3 bases, and 8 bases lay in between. This CDR3 has 13 residues. The CDR3 protein is CASSFNFDTEAFF. In DNA form, the CDR3 reads TGTGCCAGCAGTTTTAATTTCGACACTGAAGCTTTCTTT.

V is TRBV6-5 and J is TRBJ1-2, with 7 bases that match TRBD1. The length of the CDR3 is 15 residues. Germline CDR1 MNHEY, CDR2 SVGAGI. The V and J ends lost 5 bases and 7 bases, in that order; junction bases with no gene match: 13. The CDR3, as DNA: TGTGCCAGCAGTCCACAGGGGATGGGTTATGGTGGCTACACCTTC. Amino acids: CASSPQGMGYGGYTF.

This clone has only a few counts. The rearrangement uses TRBV6-2 or TRBV6-3 and TRBJ2-2, with 7 bases identical to TRBD1. The V segment lost 4 bases and the J segment 6 bases; nucleotides outside the gene matches: 5. Germline values: CDR1 MNHEY, CDR2 SVGEGT. This CDR3 region has 14 residues. For the CDR3, the DNA is TGTGCCAGCAGTTCCCGTACAGGGGCCGGGGAGCTGTTTTTT. This codes for CASSSRTGAGELFF.

V gene TRBV3-1 (or the pseudogene TRBV3-2) combines with J gene TRBJ1-5; 9 bases agree with TRBD1. The CDR3 loop spans 16 amino acids. Trimming cost V 6 bases and J 2 bases; bases outside gene matches: 8. Looked up from germline, CDR1 is LGHDT and CDR2 is YNNKEL (reference sequence). In nucleotides, the CDR3 is TGTGCCAGCAGTCCCGACAGGGGGACTTGCAATCAGCCCCAGCATTTT. It specifies CASSPDRGTCNQPQHF.

This chain links TRBV4-2 with TRBJ2-7; D gene uncertain. The germline CDR1 and CDR2 sequences are LGHNA and YNFKEQ. Trimming shortened V by 0 bases and J by 1 base, and 10 bases separated the two germline ends. There are 15 residues in the CDR3. The DNA for the CDR3 is TGTGCCAGCAGCCAAGATCCCGGCGGTTCCTACGAGCAGTACTTC. It codes for CASSQDPGGSYEQYF.

The chain uses TRBV4-3 and TRBJ1-4; perhaps TRBD1 as D (5 bases). Deletions cut 0 bases from V and 0 bases from J, with 17 bases between. The V gene's germline CDR1 is LGHNA and CDR2 YSLEER. There are 19 residues in the CDR3. The CDR3 spells CASSQDLGHNPATNEKLFF. CDR3 sequence (DNA): TGCGCCAGCAGCCAAGATCTAGGACACAACCCTGCAACTAATGAAAAACTGTTTTTT.

The chain is built from TRBV6-6 and TRBJ2-5; TRBD2 is a possible D gene (5 bases). V was shortened by 2 bases and J by 5 bases, with 12 bases between the two germline ends. Germline V gene sequence: CDR1 MNHNY, CDR2 SVGAGI (reference sequence). The CDR3 loop spans 14 amino acids. In DNA form, the CDR3 reads TGTGCCAGCAGTTACGGACTTTTCTACGAGACCCAGTACTTC. It specifies CASSYGLFYETQYF.

J is TRBJ2-3 and V is TRBV7-3; the D is unclear. Germline loops: CDR1 SGHTA, CDR2 FQGTGA. Trimming cost V 7 bases and J 0 bases, with 8 bases left between them. CDR3 length: 13 amino acids. CDR3 amino acids: CASTFPSTDTQYF. CDR3 bases: TGTGCCAGCACTTTTCCTAGCACAGATACGCAGTATTTT.

V usage is TRBV11-2 and J usage is TRBJ2-1; perhaps TRBD2 as D (5 bases). The germline CDR1 and CDR2 sequences are SGHAT and FQNNGV. The length of the CDR3 is 15 residues. Trimming took off 5 bases at V and 0 bases at J, with 11 bases between the two ends. The CDR3 spells CASSGGLSSYNEQFF. Written as DNA, the CDR3 is TGTGCCAGCAGCGGAGGACTTAGCTCCTACAATGAGCAGTTCTTC.

J is TRBJ1-6 and V is TRBV14, with D maybe TRBD1 (5 bases). The ends were cut back, 3 bases at V and 5 bases at J, with 8 bases in the middle. Germline lookup yields CDR1 SGHDN and CDR2 FVKESK. The length of the CDR3 is 14 residues. CDR3 region: CASSQGLNNSPLHF. CDR3 DNA sequence: TGTGCCAGCAGCCAGGGACTCAATAATTCACCCCTCCACTTT.

The rearrangement joins TRBV7-2 to TRBJ2-1; 15 nucleotides agree with TRBD2. J gave up 0 bases and V 5 bases, and 8 bases lay outside the gene matches. The CDR3 extends over 19 amino acids. CDR1 is SGHTA and CDR2 is FQGNSA in the germline V gene. In DNA form, the CDR3 reads TGTGCCAGCAGCATCCCGGGACTAGCGGGGGGTCACTCCTACAATGAGCAGTTCTTC. Translated, it gives CASSIPGLAGGHSYNEQFF.

The J gene is TRBJ2-2, the V gene TRBV3-1 (or the pseudogene TRBV3-2), with TRBD1 matching 7 bases. Germline CDR1 LGHDT, CDR2 YNNKEL (reference sequence). The CDR3 totals 15 residues. V trimming: 4 bases; J trimming: 6 bases; junction bases outside the gene matches: 8. The chain's CDR3 is CASSLTRQGSGELFF. The CDR3 DNA follows: TGTGCCAGCAGCCTCACCCGACAGGGATCCGGGGAGCTGTTTTTT.